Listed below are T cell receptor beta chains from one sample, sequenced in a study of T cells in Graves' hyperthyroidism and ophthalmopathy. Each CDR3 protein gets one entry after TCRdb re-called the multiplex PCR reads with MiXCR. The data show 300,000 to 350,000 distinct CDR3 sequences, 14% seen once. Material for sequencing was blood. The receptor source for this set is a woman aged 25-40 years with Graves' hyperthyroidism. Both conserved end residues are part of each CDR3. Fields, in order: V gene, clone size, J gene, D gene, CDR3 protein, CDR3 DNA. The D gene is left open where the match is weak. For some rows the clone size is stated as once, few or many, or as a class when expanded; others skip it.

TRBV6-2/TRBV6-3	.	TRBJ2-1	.	CASSYQLASPYNEQFF	TGTGCCAGCAGTTACCAACTAGCCTCCCCATACAATGAGCAGTTCTTC
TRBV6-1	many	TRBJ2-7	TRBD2	CATKGGTSGSYEQYF	TGTGCCACAAAAGGGGGGACTAGCGGATCCTACGAGCAGTACTTC
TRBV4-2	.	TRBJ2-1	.	CASSQGGRRFPGNEQFF	TGTGCCAGCAGCCAAGGCGGTAGGCGATTCCCAGGGAATGAGCAGTTCTTC
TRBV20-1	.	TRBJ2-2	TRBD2	CSARDPRGGGTGELFF	TGCAGTGCTAGAGATCCCCGGGGCGGGGGCACCGGGGAGCTGTTTTTT
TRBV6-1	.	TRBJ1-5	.	CASTHRDTYQPQHF	TGTGCCAGCACCCACCGGGACACCTATCAGCCCCAGCATTTT
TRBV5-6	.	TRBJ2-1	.	CASSFFQTYNEQFF	TGTGCCAGCAGCTTTTTTCAGACCTACAATGAGCAGTTCTTC
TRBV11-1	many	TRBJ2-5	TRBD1	CASSTRTGKDQETQYF	TGTGCCAGCAGCACTCGGACAGGAAAGGACCAAGAGACCCAGTACTTC
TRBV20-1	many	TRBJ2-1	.	CSATLGVGGTYNEQFF	TGCAGTGCTACCCTGGGAGTGGGCGGGACTTACAATGAGCAGTTCTTC
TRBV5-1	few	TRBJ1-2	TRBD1	CASSRLGTAKINYGYTF	TGCGCCAGCAGCCGTCTCGGGACAGCCAAAATTAACTATGGCTACACCTTC
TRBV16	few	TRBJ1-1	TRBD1	CASSHGDRGHTEAFF	TGTGCCAGCAGCCATGGAGACAGGGGACACACTGAAGCTTTCTTT
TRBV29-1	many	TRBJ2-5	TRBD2	CSVEDGEGTKETQYF	TGCAGCGTTGAAGATGGGGAGGGCACAAAAGAGACCCAGTACTTC
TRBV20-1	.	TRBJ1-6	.	CSAAGSYNSPLHF	TGCAGTGCCGCCGGGAGTTATAATTCACCCCTCCACTTT
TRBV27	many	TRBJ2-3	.	CASSLSPSGLSTQYF	TGTGCCAGCAGTTTATCGCCTTCGGGACTTTCTACGCAGTATTTT
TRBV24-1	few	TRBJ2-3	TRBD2	CATSDLRLAGRDTQYF	TGTGCCACCAGTGATTTGCGACTAGCGGGAAGGGATACGCAGTATTTT
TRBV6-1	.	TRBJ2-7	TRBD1	CASSESGTGKGEQYF	TGTGCCAGCAGTGAAAGCGGGACAGGGAAGGGCGAGCAGTACTTC
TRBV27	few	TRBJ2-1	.	CASKEDAYNEQSF	TGTGCCAGCAAGGAAGACGCCTACAATGAGCAGTCCTTC
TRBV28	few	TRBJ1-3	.	CASRTRGYTIYF	TGTGCCAGCAGAACCAGGGGCTACACCATATATTTT
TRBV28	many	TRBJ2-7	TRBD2	CASTPGGTLDEQYF	TGTGCCAGCACCCCCGGGGGGACGCTTGACGAGCAGTACTTC
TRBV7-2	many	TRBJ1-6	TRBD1	CASSSLTGIGSSPLHF	TGTGCCAGCAGCTCACTGACAGGGATAGGGTCCTCACCCCTCCACTTT
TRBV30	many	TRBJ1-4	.	CACPRSNEKLFF	TGTGCCTGTCCCAGGTCCAATGAAAAACTGTTTTTT
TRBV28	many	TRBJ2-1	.	CASSELRGKTYNEQFF	TGTGCCAGCAGTGAGCTTCGAGGGAAGACCTACAATGAGCAGTTCTTC
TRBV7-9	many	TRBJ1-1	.	CASSPQSTNTEAFF	TGTGCCAGCAGCCCCCAGAGTACGAACACTGAAGCTTTCTTT
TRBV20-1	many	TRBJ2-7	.	CSAWGAAYEQYF	TGCAGCGCATGGGGGGCCGCCTACGAGCAGTACTTC
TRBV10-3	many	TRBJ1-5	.	CAISERGHRNQPQHF	TGTGCCATCAGTGAGAGGGGACACCGGAATCAGCCCCAGCATTTT
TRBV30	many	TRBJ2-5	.	CAWSGGWGETQYF	TGTGCCTGGAGTGGAGGCTGGGGCGAGACCCAGTACTTC
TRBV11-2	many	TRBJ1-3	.	CASSLGNTIYF	TGTGCCAGCAGCTTGGGAAATACCATATATTTT
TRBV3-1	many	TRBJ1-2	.	CASSQVADYYGYTF	TGTGCCAGCAGCCAAGTTGCGGATTACTATGGCTACACCTTC